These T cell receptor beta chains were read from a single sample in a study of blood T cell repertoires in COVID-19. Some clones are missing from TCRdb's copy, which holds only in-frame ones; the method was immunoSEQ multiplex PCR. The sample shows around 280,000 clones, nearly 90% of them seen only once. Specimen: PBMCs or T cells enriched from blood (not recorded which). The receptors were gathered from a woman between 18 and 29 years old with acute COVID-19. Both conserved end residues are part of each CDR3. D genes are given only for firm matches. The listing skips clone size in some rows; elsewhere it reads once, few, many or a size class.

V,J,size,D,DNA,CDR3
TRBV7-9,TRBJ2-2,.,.,TGTGCCAGCAGCTTCGGAGGGACCGGGGAGCTGTTTTTT,CASSFGGTGELFF
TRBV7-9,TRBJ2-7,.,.,TGTGCCAGCAGCTTACCAGGGCCCTACGAGCAGTACTTC,CASSLPGPYEQYF
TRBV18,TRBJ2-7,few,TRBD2,TGTGCCAGCTCACCAATGAGTTCTAGCGGGAACCTACGCTACGAGCAGTACTTC,CASSPMSSSGNLRYEQYF
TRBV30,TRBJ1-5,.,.,TGTGCCTGGAGTGACCAAGGGGCTCAGCCCCAGCATTTT,CAWSDQGAQPQHF
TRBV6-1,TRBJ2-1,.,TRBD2,TGTGCCAGCAGTGAAGGGGCTAGCGGGAGGTTCATTGGGGGGAATGAGCAGTTCTTC,CASSEGASGRFIGGNEQFF
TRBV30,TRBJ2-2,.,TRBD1,TGTGCCTGGAGTAAGGGGACAGGTCATTGGGAGCTGTTTTTT,CAWSKGTGHWELFF
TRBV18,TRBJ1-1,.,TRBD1,TGTGCCAGCTCACCGGCATTAATGCAGGGGGGGAACACTGAAGCTTTCTTT,CASSPALMQGGNTEAFF
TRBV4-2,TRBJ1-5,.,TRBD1,TGTGCCAGCAGCCAAGGGACAGGGGGAACAACCAATCAGCCCCAGCATTTT,CASSQGTGGTTNQPQHF
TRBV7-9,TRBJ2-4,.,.,TGTGCCAGCAGCACACTTGGGCCAGGTACGAACATTCAGTACTTC,CASSTLGPGTNIQYF
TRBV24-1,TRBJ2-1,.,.,TGTGCCACCAGCCAGGGGGGATCGGCCCACAATGAGCAGTTCTTC,CATSQGGSAHNEQFF
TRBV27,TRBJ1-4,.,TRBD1,TGTGCCAGCAGTTTAGGAACCGGGACAGGGAATGAAAAACTGTTTTTT,CASSLGTGTGNEKLFF
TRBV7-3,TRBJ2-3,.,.,TGTGCCAGCAGCCGCGGTCGCACAGATACGCAGTATTTT,CASSRGRTDTQYF
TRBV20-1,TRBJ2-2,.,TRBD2,TGCAGTGCTAGTCGGGGGGGAGACACCGGGGAGCTGTTTTTT,CSASRGGDTGELFF
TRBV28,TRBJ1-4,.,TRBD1,TGTGCCAGCAGTTTGGCAGGGGGAGGTGAAAAACTGTTTTTT,CASSLAGGGEKLFF
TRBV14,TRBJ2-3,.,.,TGTGCCAGCAGCCAAGACCAGGGGCGCGTCACAGATACGCAGTATTTT,CASSQDQGRVTDTQYF
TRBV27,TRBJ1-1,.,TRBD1,TGTGCCAGCGGCCGGGACAGGGATTTTTCGGACGGTGAAGCTTTCTTT,CASGRDRDFSDGEAFF
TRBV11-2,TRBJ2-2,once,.,TGTGCCAGCAGCGGCCGCACAACCGGGGAGCTGTTTTTT,CASSGRTTGELFF
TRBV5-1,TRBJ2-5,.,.,TGCGCCAGCAGCTTGGGGGCAGTAGAGACCCAGTACTTC,CASSLGAVETQYF
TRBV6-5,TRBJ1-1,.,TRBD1,TGTGCCAGCAGCTACCGGGACAGACTGAACACTGAAGCTTTCTTT,CASSYRDRLNTEAFF